Listed below are T cell receptor beta chains from one sample, sequenced in a study of blood T cells in healthy people across ages. From the 5' RACE reads, TCRdb called clonotypes with MiXCR, one entry per CDR3 protein. The repertoire consists of about 730,000 distinct CDR3 sequences, with roughly 44% occurring once and the leading ten covering less than 25%. The specimen was blood. The receptor source for this set is an older woman in good health. The CDR3 runs from the conserved cysteine through the conserved F or W. D genes are given only for firm matches. Where a row states a size, it is once, few, many or the class of an expanded clone; other rows omit it.

J gene,D gene,V gene,clone size,CDR3 DNA,CDR3 protein
TRBJ2-5,TRBD1,TRBV20-1,many,TGCAGTGCTAGGACGACAGGGGGCTGGGAGACCCAGTACTTC,CSARTTGGWETQYF
TRBJ2-7,TRBD1,TRBV29-1,NA,TGCAGCGCCTATGGACAGGGGACCTACAATGAGCAGTACTTC,CSAYGQGTYNEQYF
TRBJ1-2,NA,TRBV3-1,NA,TGTGCCAGCAGCCGACGGACAGCTAACTATGGCTACACCTTC,CASSRRTANYGYTF
TRBJ2-7,NA,TRBV2,many,TGTGCCAGCAGTTTACAAGGGAGCTCCTACGAGCAGTACTTC,CASSLQGSSYEQYF
TRBJ2-1,TRBD1,TRBV7-2,many,TGTGCCAGCAGCTTGAACAGGGGCGATGAGCAGTTCTTC,CASSLNRGDEQFF
TRBJ1-1,NA,TRBV7-9,NA,TGTGCCAGCAGCATCAACGCGTTTGGGTCTGAAGCTTTCTTT,CASSINAFGSEAFF
TRBJ2-5,TRBD2,TRBV20-1,few,TGCAGTGCTCGACTAGCGGGAGGGAGGGGGGAGACCCAGTACTTC,CSARLAGGRGETQYF
TRBJ2-1,NA,TRBV12-5,NA,TGTGCTAGTGGTTCACAGGGGGGGGCTTTCTACAATGAGCAGTTCTTC,CASGSQGGAFYNEQFF
TRBJ1-2,NA,TRBV7-2,NA,TGTGCCAGCAGCACCGACTCGACCTTCAACTATGGCTACACCTTC,CASSTDSTFNYGYTF
TRBJ2-1,TRBD2,TRBV2,few,TGTGCCAGCAGTACCGACAGCGGGGATGAGCAGTTCTTC,CASSTDSGDEQFF
TRBJ1-1,NA,TRBV19,NA,TGTGCCAGTAGTATCGTCTCCGCCAACACTGAAGCTTTCTTT,CASSIVSANTEAFF
TRBJ2-3,TRBD2,TRBV6-2/TRBV6-3,NA,TGTGCCAGCAGTTACGCGGGGGACACAGATACGCAGTATTTT,CASSYAGDTDTQYF
TRBJ2-1,TRBD2,TRBV20-1,few,TGCAGTGCTATTTTAGCGGGTCAATACAATGAGCAGTTCTTC,CSAILAGQYNEQFF
TRBJ1-6,NA,TRBV12-3/TRBV12-4,NA,TGTGCCAGCAGATCCGGCCAAATGCCCCTCCACTTT,CASRSGQMPLHF
TRBJ1-1,TRBD1,TRBV12-3/TRBV12-4,NA,TGTGCCAGCAGTTTAAAGGTGGCAGGGGGCACTGAAGCTTTCTTT,CASSLKVAGGTEAFF
TRBJ2-3,NA,TRBV5-1,few,TGCGCCAGCAGCTTGGCCCCATGGGCGGGGAGCACAGATACGCAGTATTTT,CASSLAPWAGSTDTQYF
TRBJ1-2,NA,TRBV21-1,few,TGTGCCAGAACGTACGCCTATGGCTACACCTTC,CARTYAYGYTF
TRBJ2-7,NA,TRBV19,NA,TGTGCCAGTAGTTCAGGGGCAAGCTCCTACGAGCAGTACTTC,CASSSGASSYEQYF
TRBJ1-2,NA,TRBV3-1,NA,TGTGCCAGCAGCCCAGACAGGTTTGGCGGCTACACCTTC,CASSPDRFGGYTF
TRBJ2-7,TRBD1,TRBV29-1,NA,TGCAGCGTAACTGCCGGGACAGGGACCTACGAGCAGTACTTC,CSVTAGTGTYEQYF
TRBJ2-2,NA,TRBV2,NA,TGTGCCAGCGGGGCAGAGTATGCCGGGGAGCTGTTTTTT,CASGAEYAGELFF
TRBJ1-2,TRBD1,TRBV6-4,NA,TGTGCCAGCAGCGCCGGGACAGCAGCTAACTATGGCTACACCTTC,CASSAGTAANYGYTF
TRBJ1-6,NA,TRBV7-3,few,TGTGCCAGCGCGCGCGGGCAAAATTCACCCCTCCACTTT,CASARGQNSPLHF
TRBJ2-1,NA,TRBV7-6,NA,TGTGCCAGCAGCTTCAACACAGGGTCGAATGAGCAGTTCTTC,CASSFNTGSNEQFF
TRBJ2-7,TRBD1,TRBV11-1,few,TGTGCCAGCAGCTTACCGACAGGGCCTTCCTACGAGCAGTACTTC,CASSLPTGPSYEQYF
TRBJ1-5,NA,TRBV12-3/TRBV12-4,few,TGTGCCAGCCGAGTTGGCCGTAATCAGCCCCAGCATTTT,CASRVGRNQPQHF
TRBJ2-7,NA,TRBV24-1,few,TGTGCCACCAGTGGAAACATGGAACCTTACGAGCAGTACTTC,CATSGNMEPYEQYF
TRBJ2-1,TRBD2,TRBV7-2,few,TGTGCCAGCAGCTTAATCGGGAGGTCCTACAATGAGCAGTTCTTC,CASSLIGRSYNEQFF
TRBJ1-2,NA,TRBV20-1,NA,TGCAGTGCTAGTAGTCCACTCTATGGCTACACCTTC,CSASSPLYGYTF
TRBJ1-1,TRBD1,TRBV27,NA,TGTGCCAGCAGACCGGGACAGGTTATGAACACTGAGGCTTTCTTT,CASRPGQVMNTEAFF
TRBJ2-3,TRBD2,TRBV7-9,few,TGTGCCAGCAGCCAGCGGGAGGGAAGCACAGATACGCAGTATTTT,CASSQREGSTDTQYF
TRBJ1-1,TRBD1,TRBV9,few,TGTGCCAGCAGCCAAAGACAGGGAATGAACACTGAAGCTTTCTTT,CASSQRQGMNTEAFF
TRBJ2-1,TRBD2,TRBV20-1,few,TGCAGTGTAGGGACTAGCGGGTTGTATGAGCAGTTCTTC,CSVGTSGLYEQFF
TRBJ2-7,NA,TRBV11-1,many,TGTGCCAGCAGCTTAAACGGGGTCTCCTACGAGCAGTACTTC,CASSLNGVSYEQYF
TRBJ1-6,NA,TRBV11-2,NA,TGTGCCAGCAGCCAGCCGGGGGGCCCCCTCCACTTT,CASSQPGGPLHF
TRBJ1-1,NA,TRBV29-1,NA,TGCAGCGTTCCTTACCGTGGACAGAACACTGAAGCTTTCTTT,CSVPYRGQNTEAFF
TRBJ2-2,NA,TRBV7-9,few,TGTGCCAGCAGCTTAGCGGCGACAGAGCGCACCGGGGAGCTGTTTTTT,CASSLAATERTGELFF
TRBJ2-1,NA,TRBV6-5,few,TGTGCCAGCAGTTACTCGGTAGAGTCGTCTAGTAATGAGCAGTTCTTC,CASSYSVESSSNEQFF
TRBJ2-1,TRBD2,TRBV20-1,NA,TGCAGTGCTAGCCAACTAGCGGGAGTGGAAGACAATGAGCAGTTCTTC,CSASQLAGVEDNEQFF
TRBJ2-1,NA,TRBV29-1,many,TGCAGCACCGGGACTTCTTCCTACAATGAGCAGTTCTTC,CSTGTSSYNEQFF
TRBJ1-5,NA,TRBV20-1,once,TGCAGTGCCGGGTCCCAGGGGAGCAATCAGCCCCAGCATTTT,CSAGSQGSNQPQHF
TRBJ2-1,NA,TRBV18,NA,TGTGCCGGCTCACCGGGACTTCGAAACAATGAGCAGTTCTTC,CAGSPGLRNNEQFF
TRBJ1-4,NA,TRBV20-1,NA,TGCAGTGCTAGAGATTTTGGGTCAGCTAATGAAAAACTGTTTTTT,CSARDFGSANEKLFF
TRBJ2-7,TRBD1,TRBV20-1,NA,TGCAGTGCTTCTCTTAGACAGGGACAATACGAGCAGTACTTC,CSASLRQGQYEQYF
TRBJ2-7,NA,TRBV3-1,NA,TGTGCCAGCAGCCCTCTGAGCCTCTCCTACGAGCAGTACTTC,CASSPLSLSYEQYF
TRBJ1-5,NA,TRBV29-1,many,TGCAGCGTTGGGCGGGAAAATCAGCCCCAGCATTTT,CSVGRENQPQHF
TRBJ2-3,TRBD1,TRBV9,NA,TGTGCCAGCAGCTCCCGGGACAGGTGGACAGATACGCAGTATTTT,CASSSRDRWTDTQYF
TRBJ2-7,NA,TRBV18,NA,TGTGCCAGCTCACGGGAGGCCTACGAGCAGTACTTC,CASSREAYEQYF
TRBJ2-7,NA,TRBV12-3/TRBV12-4,few,TGTGCCAGCAGTCCAAAGAGATCCTACGAGCAGTACTTC,CASSPKRSYEQYF
TRBJ2-1,NA,TRBV29-1,few,TGCAGCGTTGAAGATCGGGAGTATGAGCAGTTCTTC,CSVEDREYEQFF
TRBJ2-1,NA,TRBV5-1,few,TGCGCCAGCAGCTTAAATACTGTGGGGAGCAATGAGCAGTTCTTC,CASSLNTVGSNEQFF
TRBJ2-5,TRBD2,TRBV28,few,TGTGCCAGCAGTTCCACTAGCGGGGAGACCCAGTACTTC,CASSSTSGETQYF
TRBJ2-3,NA,TRBV27,NA,TGTGCCAGCAGTTCCGACAGCCCGGCGGTCGATACGCAGTATTTT,CASSSDSPAVDTQYF
TRBJ2-3,NA,TRBV20-1,NA,TGCAGTGCTAGATCAGCGTCAGATACGCAGTATTTT,CSARSASDTQYF
TRBJ2-1,NA,TRBV7-3,few,TGTGCCAGCAGCTTAACGATCTATCCCGCCGGGGATGAGCAGTTCTTC,CASSLTIYPAGDEQFF
TRBJ2-5,NA,TRBV25-1,few,TGTGCCAGCAGTGAAAGGAACGGACTACAAGAGACCCAGTACTTC,CASSERNGLQETQYF
TRBJ1-4,TRBD1,TRBV9,NA,TGTGCCAGCAGCCCTCGGACAGGGGGATGGGAAAAACTGTTTTTT,CASSPRTGGWEKLFF
TRBJ2-5,TRBD2,TRBV5-1,NA,TGCGCCAGCAGCCCAGGACTAGCTACCCAAGAGACCCAGTACTTC,CASSPGLATQETQYF
TRBJ2-4,TRBD2,TRBV25-1,NA,TGTGCCAGCAGTGAATCGGAGACGGGGGGACCGTACATTCAGTACTTC,CASSESETGGPYIQYF
TRBJ2-5,NA,TRBV5-5,few,TGTGCCAGCAGCCTTTATCCGGGACCCCAGGGAGAGACCCAGTACTTC,CASSLYPGPQGETQYF